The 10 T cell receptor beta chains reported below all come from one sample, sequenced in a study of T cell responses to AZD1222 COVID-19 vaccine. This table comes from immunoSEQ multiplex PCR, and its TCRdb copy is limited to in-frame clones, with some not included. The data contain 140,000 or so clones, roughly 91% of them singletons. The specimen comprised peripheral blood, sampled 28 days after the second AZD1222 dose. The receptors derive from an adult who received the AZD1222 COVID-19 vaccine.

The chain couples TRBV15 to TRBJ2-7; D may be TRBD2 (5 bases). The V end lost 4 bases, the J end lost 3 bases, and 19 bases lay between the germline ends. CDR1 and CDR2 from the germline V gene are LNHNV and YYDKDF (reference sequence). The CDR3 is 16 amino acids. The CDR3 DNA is TGTGCCACCAGCACTACCGCCCCGGGCCGGGACTACGAGCAGTACTTC. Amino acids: CATSTTAPGRDYEQYF.

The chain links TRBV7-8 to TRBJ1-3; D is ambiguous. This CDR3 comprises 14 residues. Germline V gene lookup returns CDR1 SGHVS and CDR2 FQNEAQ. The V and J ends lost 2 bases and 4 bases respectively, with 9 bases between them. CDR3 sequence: CASSLKPLGNTIYF. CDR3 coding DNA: TGTGCCAGCAGCTTAAAACCTCTGGGAAACACCATATATTTT.

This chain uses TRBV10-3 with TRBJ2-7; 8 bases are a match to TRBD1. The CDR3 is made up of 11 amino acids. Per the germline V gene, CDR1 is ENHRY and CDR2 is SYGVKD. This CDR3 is CATRTGSEQYF. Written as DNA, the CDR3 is TGTGCAACCAGGACAGGGAGCGAGCAGTACTTC.

In DNA, the CDR3 is TGTGCCAGCAGTGGGCCGGCTAATGAAAAACTGTTTTTT. It translates to CASSGPANEKLFF. The genes are TRBV28 and TRBJ1-4; no clear D. V was trimmed by 5 bases and J by 3 bases, leaving 7 bases between them. CDR3 length equals 13 residues. The germline V gene has CDR1 MDHEN and CDR2 SYDVKM. Full variable domain (rest looked up from reference TRBV28 and TRBJ1-4): DVKVTQSSRYLVKRTGEKVFLECVQDMDHENMFWYRQDPGLGLRLIYFSYDVKMKEKGDIPEGYSVSREKKERFSLILESASTNQTSMYLCASSGPANEKLFFGSGTQLSVL.

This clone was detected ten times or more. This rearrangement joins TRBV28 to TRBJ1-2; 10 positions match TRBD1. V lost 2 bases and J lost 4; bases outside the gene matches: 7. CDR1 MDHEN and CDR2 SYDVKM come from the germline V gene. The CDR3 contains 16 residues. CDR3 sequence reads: CASSLPGQGVGYGYTF. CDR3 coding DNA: TGTGCCAGCAGTTTACCCGGACAGGGGGTAGGCTATGGCTACACCTTC.

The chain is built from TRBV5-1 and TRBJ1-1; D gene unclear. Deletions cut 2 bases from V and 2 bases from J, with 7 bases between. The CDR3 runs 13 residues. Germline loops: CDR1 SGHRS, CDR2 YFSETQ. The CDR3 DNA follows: TGCGCCAGCAGCTTACGGCAAAACACTGAAGCTTTCTTT. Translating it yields CASSLRQNTEAFF.

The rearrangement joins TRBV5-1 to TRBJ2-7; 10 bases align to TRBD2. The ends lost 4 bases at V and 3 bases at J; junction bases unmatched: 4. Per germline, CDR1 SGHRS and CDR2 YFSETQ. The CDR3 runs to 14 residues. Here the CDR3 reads CASSLGLAYYEQYF. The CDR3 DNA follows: TGCGCCAGCAGCCTGGGACTAGCGTACTACGAGCAGTACTTC.

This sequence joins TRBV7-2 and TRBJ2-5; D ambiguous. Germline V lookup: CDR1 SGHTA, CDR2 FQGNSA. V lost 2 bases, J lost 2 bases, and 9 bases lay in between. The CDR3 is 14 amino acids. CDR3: CASSLPPSQETQYF. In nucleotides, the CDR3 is TGTGCCAGCAGCTTACCTCCTAGTCAAGAGACCCAGTACTTC.

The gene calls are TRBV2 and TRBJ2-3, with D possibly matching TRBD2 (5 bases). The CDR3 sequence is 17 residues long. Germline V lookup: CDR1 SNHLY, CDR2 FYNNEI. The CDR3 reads CAHNLFRGSVAADTQYF. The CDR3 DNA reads TGTGCACATAATCTCTTTCGGGGATCTGTGGCTGCAGATACGCAGTATTTT.

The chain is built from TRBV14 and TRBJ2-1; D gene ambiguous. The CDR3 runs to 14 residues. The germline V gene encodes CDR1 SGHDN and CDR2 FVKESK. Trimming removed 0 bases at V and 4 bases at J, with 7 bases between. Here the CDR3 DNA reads TGTGCCAGCAGCCAAGATTGGCCATACAATGAGCAGTTCTTC. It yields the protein CASSQDWPYNEQFF.